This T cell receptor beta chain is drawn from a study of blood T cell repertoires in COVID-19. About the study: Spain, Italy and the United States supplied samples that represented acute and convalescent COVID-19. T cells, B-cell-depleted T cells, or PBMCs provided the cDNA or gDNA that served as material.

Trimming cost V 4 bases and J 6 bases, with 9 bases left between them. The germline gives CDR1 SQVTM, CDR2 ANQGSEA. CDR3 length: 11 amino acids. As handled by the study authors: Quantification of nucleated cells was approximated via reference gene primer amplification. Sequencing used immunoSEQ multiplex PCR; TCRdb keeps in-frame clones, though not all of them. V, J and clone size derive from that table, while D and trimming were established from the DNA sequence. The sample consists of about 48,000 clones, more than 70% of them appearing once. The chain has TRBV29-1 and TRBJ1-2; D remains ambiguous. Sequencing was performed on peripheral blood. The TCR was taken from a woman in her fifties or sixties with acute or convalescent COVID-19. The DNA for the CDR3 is TGCAGCGTTGGAGCTGCGGATGGCTACACCTTC. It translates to CSVGAADGYTF.